This TCR beta chain stems from a study of blood T cell repertoires in COVID-19. Study-wide background: The United States, Italy and Spain supplied acute and convalescent COVID-19 samples. In each case, the material was cDNA or gDNA derived from T cells, B-cell-depleted T cells, or PBMCs.

Clones were read by immunoSEQ multiplex PCR, and TCRdb kept only the in-frame ones, dropping some. The sample holds about 140,000 clones, roughly 84% seen once. In terms of age and location, participants ranged from roughly 18 to 90 years and lived in about 25 US areas. Researchers sorted participants into cohorts using their self-reported clinical history. The V and J ends lost 7 bases and 8 bases respectively, with 17 bases between them. Germline V gene data show CDR1 as LNHDA and CDR2 as SQIVND (reference sequence). This CDR3 has 13 residues. Source material: PBMCs or T cells enriched from blood (not recorded which). The clonotype originates from a man aged 35 to 55 with acute COVID-19. The V gene is TRBV19, the J gene TRBJ1-1; D unclear. CDR3 region: CASTMSVGKEAFF. The CDR3 nucleotides read TGTGCCAGTACCATGTCTGTCGGTAAGGAAGCTTTCTTT.